Listed here is a single T cell receptor beta chain. Its antigen is unknown. Base qualities are not provided; no much larger clone lies one nucleotide away. This specimen comes from a study of blood T cell repertoires in COVID-19 (dated by TCRdb to 2018 to 2020). Turning to the overall study: The collaborator samples originated in the United States, Italy and Spain and spanned the acute and convalescent phases of COVID-19. Nearly every sample came with metadata listing a de-identified subject ID, COVID-19 status, age in years and sex. Where available, HLA class I and class II types were taken from metadata supplied by the sample provider and were not determined by assay-based typing. The prospective study material was composed of cDNA or gDNA derived from T cells, B-cell-depleted T cells, or PBMCs. Samples were obtained from the ongoing ImmuneRACE study (first 160 participants) and from about 1,300 subjects provided by 6 global collaborators. The repertoires were made available in a free public database intended to serve as a resource for research on the immune response to SARS-CoV-2. The dataset comprised deeply sampled blood TCRbeta repertoires from subjects exposed to, actively infected with, or recovered from COVID-19.

TCRbeta CDR3 regions were amplified from genomic DNA by means of the immunoSEQ Assay, a bias-controlled multiplex PCR. As for how the authors treated the data: Within the assay, amplification of reference gene primers was used to estimate how many nucleated cells each sample contained. Sequence reads were collapsed and filtered to measure the absolute abundance of every unique TCRbeta CDR3 rearrangement. For each sample, productive Simpson clonality was calculated as the square root of Simpson's diversity index across productive rearrangements. Drawn from immuneACCESS, this table holds only the in-frame rearrangements with V and J called that TCRdb kept. Clones are partly lost; checked studies trace under half to an unresolved V gene and leave the rest unexplained. Clone size and the V and J calls come from that table; the DNA yielded D and trimming. Present in this sample are 200,000 to 300,000 clones, over 85% of which were seen just once. Less than 4.5% of the sample is in the top ten clones.

The CDR3 runs 16 amino acids, cysteine and phenylalanine included. The sequence is cut down to CDR3 DNA, 48 bases in frame from base 1. A distance of 16 bases separates the germline ends of V and J, which lose 1 base and 4 bases respectively. Based on the germline V gene, the CDR1 and CDR2 sequences are MGHRA and YSYEKL. Enrolling through a virtual design, the prospective study's participants ranged in age from roughly 18 to 95 years and lived across around 25 United States geographic areas. In the prospective study, participants were assigned to cohorts based on the clinical history participants reported in a screening survey and a study questionnaire. In the prospective study, mobile phlebotomists collected whole blood, serum and a nasopharyngeal or oropharyngeal swab from each participant. Participants in the prospective study had the option to provide additional blood draws and questionnaires over a roughly 2-month period. Before DNA extraction, blood samples from the prospective study were shipped at room temperature or frozen.

Points the paper makes about the study in general: Clinical and demographic metadata were provided uncurated, with the amount varying by source and participant.

Sequences were obtained from PBMCs or T cells enriched from blood (not recorded which). This receptor chain uses TRBV4-1 and TRBJ1-2; perhaps TRBD1 is the D gene, with 6 bases matching. The sequence was collected from a woman aged 25-40 years with acute COVID-19. The CDR3 is CASSQVGRGGGYGYTF. The DNA reads TGCGCCAGCAGCCAAGTCGGCAGGGGTGGAGGCTATGGCTACACCTTC.